This TCR beta chain is from a study of CD8 T cells in Susac syndrome. Roughly 0.45 to 1 ug RNA was reverse transcribed with random hexamers. TCRdb itself ran the immunoSEQ multiplex PCR reads through MiXCR, one entry per CDR3 protein. The sample lists about 440,000 distinct CDR3 sequences; around 85% were seen once. CD8+ and CD4+ blood T cells underwent TCR beta sequencing. TEMRA cells were FACS-enriched, with CD8+ and CD4+ T cells isolated negatively. The CDR3 spans 16 residues. From germline, CDR1 is MNHEY and CDR2 SMNVEV (reference sequence). V was pared by 0 bases and J by 0 bases, with 6 bases between.

The clonotype was recovered from a human donor with multiple sclerosis. The rearrangement links TRBV27 to TRBJ2-6; D is unresolved. Sequenced sample: CD8+ T cells from PBMCs. For the CDR3, the DNA is TGTGCCAGCAGTTTATCGATGGGCTCTGGGGCCAACGTCCTGACTTTC. It is translated as CASSLSMGSGANVLTF. Full variable domain (rest looked up from reference TRBV27 and TRBJ2-6): EAQVTQNPRYLITVTGKKLTVTCSQNMNHEYMSWYRQDPGLGLRQIYYSMNVEVTDKGDVPEGYKVSRKEKRNFPLILESPSPNQTSLYFCASSLSMGSGANVLTFGAGSRLTVL.